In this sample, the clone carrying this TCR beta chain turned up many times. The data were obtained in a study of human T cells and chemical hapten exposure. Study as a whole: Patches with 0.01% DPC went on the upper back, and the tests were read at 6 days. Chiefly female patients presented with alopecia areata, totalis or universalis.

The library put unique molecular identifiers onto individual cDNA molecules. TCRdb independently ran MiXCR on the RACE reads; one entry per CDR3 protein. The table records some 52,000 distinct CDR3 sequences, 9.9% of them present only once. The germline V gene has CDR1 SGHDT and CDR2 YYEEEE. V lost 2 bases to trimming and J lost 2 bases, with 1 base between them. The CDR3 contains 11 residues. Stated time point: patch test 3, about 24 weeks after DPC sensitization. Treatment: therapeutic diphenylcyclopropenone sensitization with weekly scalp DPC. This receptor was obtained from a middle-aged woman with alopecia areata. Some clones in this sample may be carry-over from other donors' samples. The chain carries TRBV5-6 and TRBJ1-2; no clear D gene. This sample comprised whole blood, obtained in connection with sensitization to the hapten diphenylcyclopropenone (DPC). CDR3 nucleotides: TGTGCCAGCAGCTTCAACTATGGCTACACCTTC. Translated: CASSFNYGYTF.